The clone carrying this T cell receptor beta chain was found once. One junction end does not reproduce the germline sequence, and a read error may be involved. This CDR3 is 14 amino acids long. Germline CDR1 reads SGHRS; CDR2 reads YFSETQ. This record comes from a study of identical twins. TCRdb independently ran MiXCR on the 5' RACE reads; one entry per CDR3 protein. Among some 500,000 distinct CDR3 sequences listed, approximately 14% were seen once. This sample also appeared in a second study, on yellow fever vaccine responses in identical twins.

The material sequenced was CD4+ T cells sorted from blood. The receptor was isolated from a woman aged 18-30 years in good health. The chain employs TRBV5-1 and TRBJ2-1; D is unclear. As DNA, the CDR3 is TGCGCCAGCAGCTTGGATCCGGCGTACAATGTGCAGTTCTTC. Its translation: CASSLDPAYNVQFF.